A single TCR beta chain is shown here with its context. Its specificity is not known. The sample belongs to a study of T cell responses to AZD1222 COVID-19 vaccine. Study results and caveats: White British people made up most donors, females outnumbered males, and clonal diversity was possibly underestimated. Spike-specific TCR breadth and depth grew following two AZD1222 doses. Repertoires were collected only later (after the peak T cell response had occurred). Nearly half of spike-specific TCRs reportedly go after variant regions that carry no mutations.

Libraries were prepared by immunoSEQ multiplex PCR; TCRdb keeps only in-frame clonotypes and omits some of them. The sample yields about 120,000 clones, 85% to 90% seen once. Deletions cut 0 bases from V and 5 bases from J, with 7 bases between. CDR3 length: 14 residues. Germline V gene data show CDR1 as KGHSH and CDR2 as LQKENI. The chain joins TRBV18 to TRBJ2-2; D is unclear. This receptor was taken from an adult who received the AZD1222 COVID-19 vaccine. The sample in question was peripheral blood, obtained 28 days after the second AZD1222 dose. The CDR3 DNA sequence: TGTGCCAGCTCACCACCTGGGGTGACCGGGGAGCTGTTTTTT. Encoded protein: CASSPPGVTGELFF.